These 31 T cell receptor beta chains came from one sample sequenced in a study of PD-1 blockade in mismatch repair-deficient tumors. Clones were read by immunoSEQ multiplex PCR, and TCRdb kept only the in-frame ones, dropping some. The repertoire consists of about 100,000 clones, with about 79% occurring once and the leading ten covering around 5.8%. This specimen was peripheral blood, taken 30 to 36 weeks after starting pembrolizumab. The receptors come from an adult with mismatch repair-deficient cancer.

The chain links TRBV9 to TRBJ1-1, with D unclear. Trimming shortened V by 2 bases and J by 2 bases, and 10 bases separated the two germline ends. The germline V gene encodes CDR1 SGDLS and CDR2 YYNGEE. This CDR3 has 14 residues. The CDR3 region is CASSVDMGNTEAFF. The CDR3 bases are TGTGCCAGCAGCGTCGATATGGGAAACACTGAAGCTTTCTTT.

The chain combines TRBV5-1 with TRBJ2-5; D is ambiguous. With 0 bases removed from V and 0 bases from J, the gap between germline ends came to 6 bases. Per the germline V gene, CDR1 is SGHRS and CDR2 is YFSETQ. This CDR3 is 14 amino acids long. The CDR3 spells CASSLGGNQETQYF. The CDR3 nucleotides are TGCGCCAGCAGCTTGGGGGGAAACCAAGAGACCCAGTACTTC.

The gene calls are TRBV7-9 and TRBJ2-2, with 8 bases identical to TRBD1. Germline V CDR1 and CDR2: SEHNR, FQNEAQ (reference sequence). This CDR3 comprises 14 residues. J was trimmed by 5 bases and V by 5 bases; bases with no gene match: 4. CDR3 DNA sequence: TGTGCCAGCAGCAGACAGGGGTGGACCGGGGAGCTGTTTTTT. Residues: CASSRQGWTGELFF.

The rearrangement links TRBV4-3 to TRBJ2-7, with no clear D. The CDR3 covers 13 residues. V was clipped by 1 base and J by 4 bases, with 8 bases between them. CDR1 is LGHNA, CDR2 YSLEER, per germline. CDR3 amino acids: CASSQAAGYEQYF. DNA for the CDR3: TGCGCCAGCAGCCAAGCAGCTGGGTACGAGCAGTACTTC.

The V and J genes are TRBV5-1 and TRBJ1-1, with unresolved D. This CDR3 has 15 amino acids. Germline CDR1 SGHRS, CDR2 YFSETQ. V was cut by 0 bases and J by 4 bases, with 13 bases left in between. The CDR3, as DNA: TGCGCCAGCAGCTTGGGAGGTGGTGGGCCCACTGAAGCTTTCTTT. Translating it yields CASSLGGGGPTEAFF.

Comment on this clone: Other DNA sequences in the same sample also yield this CDR3. The CDR3 DNA sequence: TGTGCCAGCAGACCCGACAGGGACAACATTCAGTACTTC. Its translation is CASRPDRDNIQYF. The chain uses TRBV6-1 and TRBJ2-4, with 7 bases lining up with TRBD1. Losses at the gene ends were 6 bases for V and 7 bases for J; bases not matched to a gene: 6. Germline V CDR1 and CDR2: MNHNS, SASEGT. The CDR3 consists of 13 residues.

This clone was seen once. The chain uses TRBV11-2 and TRBJ2-6, with a weak D call TRBD1 (6 bases). This CDR3 contains 19 residues. The germline V and J ends were trimmed by 3 bases and 4 bases, with 22 bases remaining between them. Germline CDR1 reads SGHAT; CDR2 reads FQNNGV. This CDR3 reads CASSFSAGAQGQGANVLTF. The DNA of the CDR3 is TGTGCCAGCAGCTTTTCCGCTGGGGCACAGGGTCAGGGGGCCAACGTCCTGACTTTC. Supplemented by reference TRBV11-2 and TRBJ2-6, the full variable domain reads EAGVAQSPRYKIIEKRQSVAFWCNPISGHATLYWYQQILGQGPKLLIQFQNNGVVDDSQLPKDRFSAERLKGVDSTLKIQPAKLEDSAVYLCASSFSAGAQGQGANVLTFGAGSRLTVL.

The chain uses TRBV7-9 and TRBJ1-2; 7 nucleotides agree with TRBD1. The CDR3 totals 12 residues. The germline gives CDR1 SEHNR, CDR2 FQNEAQ (reference sequence). The trim removed 5 bases at V and 7 bases at J, leaving 4 bases unmatched. CDR3 sequence (DNA): TGTGCCAGCAGCAAGGGGGCAAGTGGCTACACCTTC. It codes for CASSKGASGYTF.

This clone appeared once. This chain connects TRBV11-3 to TRBJ2-1; no clear D. This CDR3 has 11 amino acids. Trimming took 5 bases from V and 5 from J, leaving 4 bases between them. Germline CDR1 reads SGHNT; CDR2 reads YENEEA. DNA of the CDR3: TGTGCCAGCAGCCAAAACAATGAGCAGTTCTTC. Its protein product is CASSQNNEQFF. Full variable domain (rest looked up from reference TRBV11-3 and TRBJ2-1): EAGVVQSPRYKIIEKKQPVAFWCNPISGHNTLYWYLQNLGQGPELLIRYENEEAVDDSQLPKDRFSAERLKGVDSTLKIQPAELGDSAVYLCASSQNNEQFFGPGTRLTVL.

This clone came up a few times. This chain joins TRBV6-5 and TRBJ2-7, with 9 bases that match TRBD2. This CDR3 is built from 13 residues. The germline V gene has CDR1 MNHEY and CDR2 SVGAGI. J lost 2 bases, V lost 7 bases, and 3 bases had no gene match. The CDR3 DNA follows: TGTGCCAGCAAGACTAGCGGCACCTACGAGCAGTACTTC. It specifies CASKTSGTYEQYF.

The chain has TRBV21-1 and TRBJ1-4. TRBV21-1 is a known pseudogene. The length of the CDR3 is 17 residues. This CDR3 is CASSRGGTVSTNEKLFF. The CDR3 bases are TGTGCCAGCAGCAGGGGGGGAACTGTGTCGACTAATGAAAAACTGTTTTTT.

The rearrangement uses TRBV7-8 and TRBJ2-2; TRBD2 matches 8 bases. Germline-derived CDR1 and CDR2 are SGHVS and FQNEAQ. CDR3 length equals 15 residues. Trimming removed 5 bases from V and 1 base from J; junction bases left unmatched: 3. The CDR3 loop is CASSPGTRNTGELFF. The CDR3 nucleotides are TGTGCCAGCAGCCCCGGGACTAGGAACACCGGGGAGCTGTTTTTT.

The chain couples TRBV7-2 to TRBJ2-1; maybe TRBD2 (6 bases). Trimming shortened V by 2 bases and J by 6 bases, and 14 bases separated the two germline ends. The germline gives CDR1 SGHTA, CDR2 FQGNSA. The CDR3 is made up of 15 amino acids. The CDR3 sequence: CASSLFVGSINEQFF. The CDR3 DNA reads as TGTGCCAGCAGCTTATTTGTCGGGAGCATCAATGAGCAGTTCTTC.

V is TRBV7-9 and J is TRBJ2-7; 9 bases align to TRBD1. Germline lookup yields CDR1 SEHNR and CDR2 FQNEAQ (reference sequence). Trimming removed 2 bases from V and 0 bases from J; junction bases left unmatched: 5. This CDR3 region has 16 residues. The CDR3 nucleotides are TGTGCCAGCAGCTTAATTCTGACAGGGGGCTCCTACGAGCAGTACTTC. This translates into CASSLILTGGSYEQYF.

The rearrangement uses TRBV7-9 and TRBJ1-1; 9 nucleotides line up with TRBD1. The CDR3 extends over 15 amino acids. Trimming at V came to 2 bases and at J to 2 bases, leaving 3 bases not matched to a gene. Looked up from germline, CDR1 is SEHNR and CDR2 is FQNEAQ (reference sequence). CDR3 region: CASSLRTGVNTEAFF. CDR3 nucleotides: TGTGCCAGCAGCTTAAGGACAGGGGTCAACACTGAAGCTTTCTTT.

This clone was observed a handful of times. The rearrangement links TRBV30 to TRBJ2-7, with 9 bases that match TRBD1. The CDR3 is 18 residues long. V lost 2 bases, J lost 6 bases, and 20 bases stayed unmatched. Germline V gene data show CDR1 as GTSNPN and CDR2 as SVGIG (reference sequence). As DNA, the CDR3 is TGTGCCTGGAGTACAGATTCCGGGACAGGGATCTTACTAAGCGAGCAGTACTTC. It codes for CAWSTDSGTGILLSEQYF.

The chain links TRBV27 to TRBJ2-1, with D possibly TRBD2 on 5 matching bases. Germline-derived CDR1 and CDR2 are MNHEY and SMNVEV (reference sequence). Trimming removed 6 bases at V and 0 bases at J, with 9 bases between. The CDR3 contains 14 residues. The CDR3 spells CASSGISSYNEQFF. CDR3 sequence (DNA): TGTGCCAGCAGCGGGATTAGCTCCTACAATGAGCAGTTCTTC.

The chain is built from TRBV6-1 and TRBJ2-3; no clear D gene. Between the trimmed V and J ends, which lost 4 bases and 2 bases, there was a span of 7 bases. The CDR3 sequence is 13 residues long. The V gene's germline CDR1 is MNHNS and CDR2 SASEGT. The CDR3 bases are TGTGCCAGCAGTGCGGGCTCCACAGATACGCAGTATTTT. As protein: CASSAGSTDTQYF.

The J gene is TRBJ1-1, the V gene TRBV6-5; D gene unclear. The CDR3 has 13 residues. V lost 4 bases and J 1 base, leaving 7 bases between the germline ends. Germline V CDR1 and CDR2: MNHEY, SVGAGI. CDR3 sequence: CASSWTQNTEAFF. Here the CDR3 DNA reads TGTGCCAGCAGTTGGACCCAGAACACTGAAGCTTTCTTT.

The genes are TRBV6-5 and TRBJ1-2; maybe TRBD1 (6 bases). V gave up 5 bases and J gave up 4 bases, with 11 bases separating them. CDR1 MNHEY and CDR2 SVGAGI come from the germline V gene. There are 13 residues in the CDR3. CDR3 in DNA: TGTGCCAGCAGTCTGGACAGCTTCTATGGCTACACCTTC. Encoded protein: CASSLDSFYGYTF.

This rearrangement joins TRBV2 to TRBJ2-3; D may be TRBD2 (6 bases). The ends were cut back, 10 bases at V and 1 base at J, with 9 bases in the middle. This CDR3 has 12 amino acids. Germline V gene sequence: CDR1 SNHLY, CDR2 FYNNEI. In DNA, the CDR3 is TGTGCCACACCTAGCGGCACAGATACGCAGTATTTT. This translates into CATPSGTDTQYF.

This chain connects TRBV5-1 to TRBJ1-1; no firm D call. Looked up from germline, CDR1 is SGHRS and CDR2 is YFSETQ. CDR3 size: 13 residues. Trimming pared 5 bases from V and 3 bases from J, leaving 11 bases between. Here the CDR3 DNA reads TGCGCCAGCAGAAAGGGTGGGGACACTGAAGCTTTCTTT. This sequence encodes CASRKGGDTEAFF.

The V gene is TRBV9, the J gene TRBJ2-2; TRBD1 is a possible D gene (6 bases). The length of the CDR3 is 12 residues. Per germline, CDR1 SGDLS and CDR2 YYNGEE. The V and J ends lost 4 bases and 6 bases respectively, with 7 bases between them. The CDR3 nucleotides are TGTGCCAGCAGCAAGGGGGCCGGGGAGCTGTTTTTT. It codes for CASSKGAGELFF. The variable domain in full, with the rest retrieved from reference TRBV9 and TRBJ2-2, is DSGVTQTPKHLITATGQRVTLRCSPRSGDLSVYWYQQSLDQGLQFLIQYYNGEERAKGNILERFSAQQFPDLHSELNLSSLELGDSALYFCASSKGAGELFFGEGSRLTVL.

This clone was picked up a small number of times. This sequence joins TRBV4-1 and TRBJ2-7; 10 positions agree with TRBD1. Trimming removed 1 base from V and 3 bases from J; junction bases left unmatched: 3. The germline V gene encodes CDR1 MGHRA and CDR2 YSYEKL. The CDR3 consists of 15 residues. CDR3 amino acids: CASSQVGQGGYEQYF. The DNA for the CDR3 is TGCGCCAGCAGCCAAGTAGGACAGGGGGGCTACGAGCAGTACTTC.

V gene TRBV19 combines with J gene TRBJ2-5, with D possibly TRBD2 on 7 matching bases. V lost 8 bases and J lost 3, with 10 bases in between. Per germline, CDR1 LNHDA and CDR2 SQIVND (reference sequence). The CDR3 runs 12 residues. The CDR3 DNA reads as TGTGCCAGTGGGGGGGCGAAAGAGACCCAGTACTTC. Amino acids: CASGGAKETQYF.

The chain links TRBV5-1 to TRBJ2-1; D ambiguous. The CDR3 has 17 residues. V lost 4 bases to trimming and J lost 0 bases, with 17 bases between them. The germline CDR1 and CDR2 sequences are SGHRS and YFSETQ. CDR3 bases: TGCGCCAGCAGCCTGGCGGTGGTTGTTAGCTCCTACAATGAGCAGTTCTTC. It yields the protein CASSLAVVVSSYNEQFF.

This clone was detected only once. The chain couples TRBV28 to TRBJ2-7, with D hard to call. Germline V gene data show CDR1 as MDHEN and CDR2 as SYDVKM. The CDR3 loop spans 13 amino acids. V was shortened by 1 base and J by 7 bases, with 11 bases between the two germline ends. The CDR3 reads CASSLSGPREQYF. The CDR3 coding sequence is TGTGCCAGCAGTTTATCGGGCCCCCGGGAGCAGTACTTC.

This clone is a singleton in its sample. The chain carries TRBV12-5 and TRBJ1-1; D is perhaps TRBD1 (6 bases). This CDR3 comprises 12 residues. V was pared by 7 bases and J by 7 bases, with 13 bases between. The V gene's germline CDR1 is LGHNT and CDR2 FRNRAP. The CDR3 region is CASALGGIEAFF. In nucleotides, the CDR3 is TGTGCTAGTGCTTTAGGGGGTATTGAAGCTTTCTTT.

In the case of this clone: A read error may account for a junction end that differs from germline. The chain is built from TRBV6-4 and TRBJ2-1; possibly TRBD1 or TRBD2 for D (5 bases each). This CDR3 region has 12 residues. Germline V CDR1 and CDR2: MRHNA, SNTAGT. CDR3: CASSESGRELFF. For the CDR3, the DNA is TGTGCCAGCAGTGAGTCAGGCAGGGAGCTGTTCTTC.

The chain's CDR3 is CASSQDKRVAGYNEQFF. Here the CDR3 DNA reads TGCGCCAGCAGCCAAGATAAGCGAGTAGCGGGCTACAATGAGCAGTTCTTC. This chain uses TRBV4-3 with TRBJ2-1; TRBD2 matches 7 bases. Germline CDR1 is LGHNA and CDR2 is YSLEER. V lost 0 bases to trimming and J lost 3 bases; unmatched junction nucleotides: 8. The length of the CDR3 is 17 residues.

A few counts support this clone. The V and J genes are TRBV19 and TRBJ1-2, with no clear D. V was shortened by 7 bases and J by 2 bases, with 14 bases between the two germline ends. The CDR3 extends over 14 amino acids. CDR1 and CDR2 (germline): LNHDA, SQIVND (reference sequence). CDR3 residues: CASTSGMGNYGYTF. In DNA form, the CDR3 reads TGTGCCAGTACGTCAGGAATGGGCAACTATGGCTACACCTTC. Variable domain in full (rest from reference TRBV19 and TRBJ1-2): DGGITQSPKYLFRKEGQNVTLSCEQNLNHDAMYWYRQDPGQGLRLIYYSQIVNDFQKGDIAEGYSVSREKKESFPLTVTSAQKNPTAFYLCASTSGMGNYGYTFGSGTRLTVV.